Presented here are 11 T cell receptor beta chains from one specimen sequenced in a study of CD8+ T cells in alopecia areata. Following RNA extraction, reverse transcription yielded cDNA that acted as the sequencing template. Assay used: immunoSEQ multiplex PCR; TCRdb lists only in-frame clones, some missing. Of about 110,000 clones listed, approximately 59% are singletons. Sequencing used CD8+ T cells sorted from blood. Receptor source: a human donor in good health.

The rearrangement uses TRBV5-6 and TRBJ2-5; the D call may be TRBD1 or TRBD2 (5 bases each). V lost 7 bases, J lost 9 bases, and 22 bases lay in between. The CDR3 loop spans 14 amino acids. Germline CDR1 is SGHDT and CDR2 is YYEEEE. The CDR3 DNA reads TGTGCCAGCGGTCCAGGGACGGGGTGGGTGGCCCAGTACTTC. Translating gives CASGPGTGWVAQYF.

The chain has TRBV5-1 and TRBJ1-1; D is possibly TRBD1 (6 bases). This CDR3 is 16 amino acids long. Deletions cut 2 bases from V and 5 bases from J, with 19 bases between. Looked up from germline, CDR1 is SGHRS and CDR2 is YFSETQ. CDR3 sequence: CASSFLVRGVGTEAFF. The CDR3 coding sequence is TGCGCCAGCAGCTTTTTGGTCAGGGGTGTAGGGACTGAAGCTTTCTTT.

This clone was recorded a few times. The chain is built from TRBV4-2 and TRBJ1-6; 8 bases are a match to TRBD1. Trimming at V came to 3 bases and at J to 5 bases, leaving 3 bases not matched to a gene. The CDR3 contains 15 residues. Germline CDR1 LGHNA, CDR2 YNFKEQ. The CDR3 is CASSQATGDNSPLHF. Here the CDR3 DNA reads TGTGCCAGCAGCCAGGCGACAGGGGATAATTCACCCCTCCACTTT.

V is TRBV7-2 and J is TRBJ2-5; no clear D gene. Trimming shortened V by 4 bases and J by 1 base, and 13 bases separated the two germline ends. Germline V gene sequence: CDR1 SGHTA, CDR2 FQGNSA. The CDR3 runs 15 residues. The DNA for the CDR3 is TGTGCCAGCAGCTGGGCTGGCGGAACCCAAGAGACCCAGTACTTC. Protein: CASSWAGGTQETQYF.

This sequence joins TRBV19 and TRBJ1-2; 7 bases map to TRBD1. The V segment lost 8 bases and the J segment 6 bases; nucleotides outside the gene matches: 15. The germline CDR1 and CDR2 sequences are LNHDA and SQIVND (reference sequence). CDR3 length equals 15 residues. CDR3 DNA: TGTGCCAGTGGTCTACACGGGACAGCGCTTAATGGCTACACCTTC. It is translated as CASGLHGTALNGYTF.

A few counts support this clone. The rearrangement joins TRBV28 to TRBJ2-7; 7 nucleotides align to TRBD1. Germline loops: CDR1 MDHEN, CDR2 SYDVKM. The junction had 6 bases not matched to a gene; V was cut back by 3 bases and J by 4 bases. The CDR3 consists of 14 residues. CDR3 DNA: TGTGCCAGCAGTTTGTCGACAGGGTCGTACGAGCAGTACTTC. This gives the protein CASSLSTGSYEQYF.

The gene calls are TRBV19 and TRBJ1-2, with 7 bases identical to TRBD1. This CDR3 has 16 amino acids. Looked up from germline, CDR1 is LNHDA and CDR2 is SQIVND (reference sequence). J was trimmed by 2 bases and V by 5 bases; bases with no gene match: 11. This chain's CDR3 is CASSLWTGRSNYGYTF. In DNA form, the CDR3 reads TGTGCCAGTAGTCTGTGGACAGGCCGATCGAACTATGGCTACACCTTC.

The chain is built from TRBV5-6 and TRBJ2-3; D may be TRBD2 (5 bases). Germline V lookup: CDR1 SGHDT, CDR2 YYEEEE. The length of the CDR3 is 14 residues. V lost 4 bases and J lost 0, with 9 bases in between. CDR3 bases: TGTGCCAGCAGCATCGGGATTAGCACAGATACGCAGTATTTT. This sequence encodes CASSIGISTDTQYF.

The J gene is TRBJ2-3, the V gene TRBV25-1; 8 bases fit TRBD2. The CDR3 length is 14 residues. With 2 bases clipped from V and 6 bases from J, the junction kept 4 bases outside the gene matches. Germline CDR1 MGHDK, CDR2 SYGVNS. The CDR3: CASSEGTRRDTQYF. The DNA of the CDR3 is TGTGCCAGCAGTGAAGGGACTAGGCGGGATACGCAGTATTTT.

The chain recombines TRBV9 with TRBJ1-4; D is undetermined. CDR3 length equals 13 residues. Trimming shortened V by 5 bases and J by 6 bases, and 11 bases separated the two germline ends. CDR1 is SGDLS, CDR2 YYNGEE, per germline. The chain's CDR3 is CASSVSADEKLFF. The DNA of the CDR3 is TGTGCCAGCAGTGTATCGGCGGATGAAAAACTGTTTTTT.

In its sample, this clone was seen a few times. The V and J genes are TRBV10-3 and TRBJ2-1, with D perhaps matching TRBD1 or TRBD2 (5 bases each). This CDR3 has 14 amino acids. CDR1 is ENHRY, CDR2 SYGVKD, per germline. The V gene lost 2 bases and the J gene lost 9 bases, with 14 bases spanning the gap. This CDR3 reads CAISEVRARGEQFF. The CDR3 DNA follows: TGTGCCATCAGTGAGGTCAGGGCGAGGGGTGAGCAGTTCTTC.